Listed here are 3 T cell receptor beta chains from one sample, sequenced in a study of T cell responses to AZD1222 COVID-19 vaccine (dated by TCRdb to the early 2020s). The sample's time point label, decoded: baseline before first vaccination. Taken with the paper, the label for treatment or condition translates to: meningococcal conjugate vaccine given as trial control. Library prep was done by the immunoSEQ multiplex PCR assay. This is the immuneACCESS table as TCRdb keeps it, with only in-frame sequences that have V and J called. A part of the clones is gone; compared with another copy, unresolved V genes explain less than half, and the rest is unexplained. Across this sample there are tens of thousands of clones, with under 95% seen only once. The ten largest clones capture 4.5% of the sample. The sample here was peripheral blood, taken on day 0 of MenACWY control vaccination. These receptor sequences come from an adult in good health.

The chain carries TRBV27 and TRBJ1-2; D is undetermined. This CDR3 comprises 15 residues. Trimming pared 2 bases from V and 4 bases from J, leaving 14 bases between. The V gene's germline CDR1 is MNHEY and CDR2 SMNVEV (reference sequence). The CDR3 DNA is TGTGCCAGCAGTTTAAACCCCTTCGCCAGCTATGGCTACACCTTC. Its protein is CASSLNPFASYGYTF.

V and J are TRBV19 and TRBJ1-5; no firm D call. The CDR3 is made up of 14 amino acids. Germline values: CDR1 LNHDA, CDR2 SQIVND (reference sequence). Trimming removed 2 bases from V and 4 bases from J, with 9 bases in between. The CDR3 bases are TGTGCCAGTAGTATATGGCCAGAGAATCAGCCCCAGCATTTT. Translating gives CASSIWPENQPQHF. The full variable domain, in which reference TRBV19 and TRBJ1-5 provide the parts outside the CDR3, is DGGITQSPKYLFRKEGQNVTLSCEQNLNHDAMYWYRQDPGQGLRLIYYSQIVNDFQKGDIAEGYSVSREKKESFPLTVTSAQKNPTAFYLCASSIWPENQPQHFGDGTRLSIL.

The chain uses TRBV5-1 and TRBJ1-3; tentatively, D is TRBD1 (6 bases). In germline, CDR1 is SGHRS, CDR2 YFSETQ. There are 16 residues in the CDR3. V dropped 4 bases and J dropped 1 base, with 15 bases sitting between them. The CDR3 DNA follows: TGCGCCAGCAGCATCGGACAGTTTGGTTCTGGAAACACCATATATTTT. Its translation: CASSIGQFGSGNTIYF.